A selection of T cell receptor beta chains follows, all from one sample in a study of blood T cell repertoires in COVID-19. Sequencing used immunoSEQ multiplex PCR; TCRdb keeps in-frame clones, though not all of them. The sample lists under 85,000 clones; over 75% were seen once. The sample consisted of peripheral blood. The receptors come from a man older than 75 with acute or convalescent COVID-19. Each CDR3 is given with its conserved first and last residue. The D gene is left open where the match is weak. For some rows the clone size is stated as once, few or many, or as a class when expanded; others skip it.

j_call	v_call	d_call	clone_size	cdr3_aa	cdr3_nt
TRBJ1-1	TRBV19	TRBD1	once	CASSPRTGTNTEAFF	TGTGCCAGTAGTCCCCGGACAGGGACCAACACTGAAGCTTTCTTT
TRBJ2-7	TRBV2	-	few	CASGARKYEQYF	TGTGCCAGCGGGGCGAGAAAATACGAGCAGTACTTC
TRBJ1-4	TRBV30	-	-	CAWSPPRTANEKLFF	TGTGCCTGGAGTCCCCCCCGAACAGCAAATGAAAAACTGTTTTTT
TRBJ1-2	TRBV18	-	-	CASSPQQGVTYGYTF	TGTGCCAGCTCACCCCAACAGGGCGTGACCTATGGCTACACCTTC
TRBJ2-7	TRBV6-1	-	-	CASSEAPTLAYEQYF	TGTGCCAGCAGTGAAGCGCCAACCTTAGCCTACGAGCAGTACTTC
TRBJ1-1	TRBV5-1	-	-	CASRGITGNTEAFF	TGCGCCAGCAGGGGAATAACAGGGAACACTGAAGCTTTCTTT
TRBJ2-6	TRBV5-4	TRBD2	-	CASSPQLAGGTVGANVLTF	TGTGCCAGCAGCCCTCAGCTAGCGGGAGGAACGGTAGGGGCCAACGTCCTGACTTTC
TRBJ2-5	TRBV2	-	-	CASSEDSNQETQYF	TGTGCCAGCAGTGAGGACAGTAATCAAGAGACCCAGTACTTC
TRBJ2-7	TRBV19	TRBD2	-	CASSLFSLAGYEQYF	TGTGCCAGTAGTTTATTTAGTCTAGCGGGATACGAGCAGTACTTC
TRBJ2-7	TRBV7-8	TRBD1	-	CASSLSQTTGNEQYF	TGTGCCAGCAGCTTATCCCAAACGACAGGGAACGAGCAGTACTTC
TRBJ2-2	TRBV6-5	TRBD2	-	CASSMTSGKAGELFF	TGTGCCAGCAGTATGACTAGCGGGAAGGCCGGGGAGCTGTTTTTT
TRBJ2-7	TRBV6-5	-	-	CASSSLDSLEQYF	TGTGCCAGCAGTTCCCTAGACTCCTTGGAGCAGTACTTC
TRBJ2-5	TRBV27	TRBD2	-	CASSFRGGRETQYF	TGTGCCAGCAGTTTTCGTGGCGGGAGAGAGACCCAGTACTTC
TRBJ2-3	TRBV5-1	TRBD1	-	CASSTGQGFSTDTQYF	TGCGCCAGCAGCACGGGACAGGGGTTCAGCACAGATACGCAGTATTTT
TRBJ1-2	TRBV5-4	TRBD1	-	CASGEQGASYGYTF	TGTGCCAGCGGCGAACAGGGGGCCTCCTATGGCTACACCTTC
TRBJ1-5	TRBV7-8	TRBD1	once	CASSLRQGGEPQHF	TGTGCCAGCAGCCTCCGACAGGGGGGGGAGCCCCAGCATTTT
TRBJ1-6	TRBV7-8	-	-	CASSFGTRLYNSPLHF	TGTGCCAGCAGCTTCGGGACACGTCTCTATAATTCACCCCTCCACTTT
TRBJ1-5	TRBV2	-	-	CASSRSLGASNQPQHF	TGTGCCAGCAGCCGGTCGTTGGGGGCAAGCAATCAGCCCCAGCATTTT
TRBJ2-1	TRBV7-8	-	-	CASSLGLVVGNEQFF	TGTGCCAGCAGCTTAGGGCTAGTTGTCGGGAATGAGCAGTTCTTC
TRBJ2-1	TRBV4-2	TRBD2	-	CASSLRVAGANEQFF	TGTGCCAGCAGCCTACGGGTAGCGGGAGCCAATGAGCAGTTCTTC
TRBJ2-5	TRBV6-4	-	-	CASSLNRGETQYF	TGTGCCAGCAGTCTGAATAGGGGGGAGACCCAGTACTTC
TRBJ2-7	TRBV15	-	-	CATSRSKDTYEQYF	TGTGCCACCAGCCGTTCCAAGGACACCTACGAGCAGTACTTC
TRBJ1-2	TRBV4-3	TRBD1	-	CASSQGQSYGYTF	TGCGCCAGCAGCCAGGGACAGAGCTATGGCTACACCTTC
TRBJ2-1	TRBV9	TRBD1	once	CASSPPQNRGYNEQFF	TGTGCCAGCAGCCCTCCGCAGAACAGGGGTTACAATGAGCAGTTCTTC
TRBJ2-7	TRBV19	TRBD2	-	CASSPPLTSGRNEQYF	TGTGCCAGTAGTCCGCCCTTGACTAGCGGGAGAAACGAGCAGTACTTC
TRBJ1-2	TRBV5-4	-	-	CASSLNKLGTDGYTF	TGTGCCAGCAGCTTGAATAAGTTGGGGACTGATGGCTACACCTTC
TRBJ2-1	TRBV5-1	TRBD2	-	CASSLRAGGPRDEQFF	TGCGCCAGCAGCTTGCGGGCGGGAGGGCCAAGGGATGAGCAGTTCTTC
TRBJ1-5	TRBV19	TRBD1	-	CASSTGTGYQPQHF	TGTGCCAGTAGTACCGGGACAGGGTATCAGCCCCAGCATTTT
TRBJ1-2	TRBV5-4	-	-	CASSPGGHGYGYTF	TGTGCCAGCAGCCCCGGGGGTCACGGCTATGGCTACACCTTC
TRBJ1-5	TRBV6-5	TRBD1	-	CASRHRTGGEPQHF	TGTGCCAGCAGACACCGGACAGGGGGCGAACCCCAGCATTTT
TRBJ2-7	TRBV11-2	TRBD2	-	CASSLDLAGGSEQYF	TGTGCCAGCAGCCTTGACCTAGCGGGAGGGTCCGAGCAGTACTTC
TRBJ2-7	TRBV28	TRBD1	once	CASSSTGAASYEQYF	TGTGCCAGCAGTTCTACAGGGGCGGCCTCCTACGAGCAGTACTTC
TRBJ1-1	TRBV29-1	TRBD1	-	CSVETGINTEAFF	TGCAGCGTTGAGACAGGGATAAACACTGAAGCTTTCTTT
TRBJ1-2	TRBV19	-	many	CASSIEAYYGYTF	TGTGCCAGTAGTATAGAAGCATACTATGGCTACACCTTC
TRBJ2-3	TRBV19	TRBD2	-	CASTWELAGADTQYF	TGTGCCAGTACCTGGGAACTAGCGGGAGCAGATACGCAGTATTTT